The present TCR beta chain was sequenced within a study of CD8 T cells in ankylosing spondylitis. Construction of TCR beta libraries was performed using quantitative 5'-RACE with molecular barcodes. TCRdb reprocessed the 5' RACE reads with MiXCR, giving one entry per CDR3 protein. The sample gives about 800,000 distinct CDR3 sequences, 12% of which show up once; less than 0.65% is in the top ten. CDR1 and CDR2 from the germline V gene are SGHAT and FQDESV (reference sequence). The V gene lost 4 bases and the J gene lost 4 bases, with 22 bases spanning the gap. CDR3 length: 18 amino acids. To note about this clonotype: Its target is unknown.

Whole-study results and caveats: Earlier studies detected some motif variants in reactive arthritis synovial fluid and blood. Matched ankylosing spondylitis synovial fluid reportedly showed significant enrichment of disease-linked clones. Characteristic, it appeared, of ankylosing spondylitis blood was a TCR beta motif of eight highly homologous variants. Peripheral blood held disease-linked clones only at relatively low frequency, and these were CD8+.

Source material: blood, either unsorted or a sorted T cell fraction (not recorded which). This chain joins TRBV11-1 and TRBJ2-2, with D possibly called TRBD1 or TRBD2 (6 bases each). The receptor was derived from a male donor with ankylosing spondylitis. The CDR3 DNA is TGTGCCAGCAGCTGGTCATGGGGGGCTCTAGGACTCACCGGGGAGCTGTTTTTT. It encodes CASSWSWGALGLTGELFF.